Sequencing of this T cell receptor beta chain was carried out in a study of blood T cell repertoires in COVID-19. The assay was immunoSEQ multiplex PCR, and TCRdb's table has in-frame clones only and misses some. The sample shows about 170,000 clones, around 82% of them seen only once. Sequencing was carried out using peripheral blood. The source of this sequence is a woman older than 75 with acute or convalescent COVID-19.

CDR3 DNA: TGTGCCACAGGGGCAGCTGGGGGCATGAACACTGAAGCTTTCTTT. It translates to CATGAAGGMNTEAFF. The chain recombines TRBV10-3 with TRBJ1-1; the D gene is possibly TRBD1 (6 bases). Deletions cut 10 bases from V and 0 bases from J, with 18 bases between. Per the germline V gene, CDR1 is ENHRY and CDR2 is SYGVKD. The CDR3 covers 15 residues.